This is a list of T cell receptor beta chains from one sample in a study of blood T cell repertoires in COVID-19. Data came from immunoSEQ multiplex PCR; TCRdb stores just in-frame clones and leaves some out. The repertoire includes some 120,000 clones, around 80% of them detected once, and 1.5% to 2% sits in the top ten. Sequences were obtained from peripheral blood. These receptors all come from a man between 65 and 85 years old with acute or convalescent COVID-19. Both conserved end residues are part of each CDR3. D genes are given only for firm matches. Clone size, where shown, is once, few, many, or a class for clones that have expanded.

>15|.|TRBJ2-5|TRBD1|TRBV11-1
CASSLRGRKQETQYF
TGTGCCAGCAGCTTAAGGGGGCGGAAACAAGAGACCCAGTACTTC
>19|.|TRBJ2-6|.|TRBV6-1
CASSEPFAGVNSGANVLTF
TGTGCCAGCAGTGAACCTTTCGCAGGGGTTAACTCTGGGGCCAACGTCCTGACTTTC
>17|.|TRBJ1-3|TRBD1|TRBV5-1
CASSLEPDRGSGNTIYF
TGCGCCAGCAGCTTGGAGCCCGACAGGGGATCTGGAAACACCATATATTTT
>14|.|TRBJ2-7|.|TRBV6-4
CASSEGLASYEQYF
TGTGCCAGCAGTGAGGGGCTAGCGTCCTACGAGCAGTACTTC
>13|.|TRBJ1-4|.|TRBV5-4
CASSFKGDEKLFF
TGTGCCAGCAGCTTCAAGGGGGATGAAAAACTGTTTTTT
>15|.|TRBJ1-1|.|TRBV5-1
CASSLDYGGDTEAFF
TGCGCCAGCAGCTTGGATTATGGGGGGGACACTGAAGCTTTCTTT
>13|.|TRBJ1-2|.|TRBV7-9
CASSSRGDYGYTF
TGTGCCAGCAGCTCCCGGGGAGATTATGGCTACACCTTC
>15|.|TRBJ2-3|TRBD1|TRBV5-6
CASSRGRGRGDTQYF
TGTGCCAGCAGCAGGGGCAGGGGGCGAGGCGATACGCAGTATTTT
>14|once|TRBJ1-2|TRBD1|TRBV28
CASRETGGAEGYTF
TGTGCCAGCAGAGAGACAGGGGGCGCAGAAGGCTACACCTTC
>13|few|TRBJ2-1|.|TRBV5-1
CASSSDSLNEQFF
TGCGCCAGCAGCTCGGACAGTCTAAATGAGCAGTTCTTC
>16|.|TRBJ1-1|.|TRBV21-1
CASSKPPGRVRTEAFF
TGTGCCAGCAGCAAACCCCCTGGCAGGGTTCGCACTGAAGCTTTCTTT
>16|.|TRBJ2-2|TRBD2|TRBV5-1
CASSSSGGLNTGELFF
TGCGCCAGCAGCTCTAGCGGGGGCCTCAACACCGGGGAGCTGTTTTTT
>16|.|TRBJ2-4|TRBD1|TRBV6-6
CASSYSRDRNKNIQYF
TGTGCCAGCAGTTACTCGAGGGACAGGAACAAAAACATTCAGTACTTC
>18|.|TRBJ1-6|TRBD1|TRBV25-1
CASRSPGQGAGSNSPLHF
TGTGCCAGCAGGTCACCGGGACAGGGGGCGGGTTCGAATTCACCCCTCCACTTT
>13|.|TRBJ2-2|.|TRBV27
CASSQTVTGELFF
TGTGCCAGCAGCCAGACAGTGACCGGGGAGCTGTTTTTT
>15|.|TRBJ2-2|TRBD1|TRBV7-2
CASSLGTGRAGELFF
TGTGCCAGCAGCTTGGGGACAGGGAGGGCCGGGGAGCTGTTTTTT
>15|once|TRBJ1-4|TRBD1|TRBV3-1/TRBV3-2
CASSPTGGTNEKLFF
TGTGCCAGCAGCCCGACAGGGGGCACGAACGAAAAACTGTTTTTT
>15|many|TRBJ2-7|.|TRBV11-2
CASSLDSGNSYEQYF
TGTGCCAGCAGCTTAGATTCAGGGAACTCCTACGAGCAGTACTTC
>11|.|TRBJ2-7|.|TRBV3-1/TRBV3-2
CASSQYYEQYF
TGTGCCAGCAGCCAGTACTACGAGCAGTACTTC
>15|.|TRBJ2-5|TRBD2|TRBV3-1/TRBV3-2
CASSQLAGAGETQYF
TGTGCCAGCAGCCAACTAGCGGGGGCAGGGGAGACCCAGTACTTC
>14|few|TRBJ2-2|TRBD1|TRBV28
CATKQGAGPGELFF
TGTGCCACCAAACAGGGGGCGGGTCCCGGGGAGCTGTTTTTT
>15|.|TRBJ2-7|TRBD1|TRBV27
CASSIRQGSSYEQYF
TGTGCCAGCAGTATCCGACAGGGTAGCTCCTACGAGCAGTACTTC
>15|.|TRBJ2-1|.|TRBV5-1
CASSWGGQGAVEQFF
TGCGCCAGCAGCTGGGGAGGGCAGGGGGCAGTTGAGCAGTTCTTC
>15|.|TRBJ1-2|.|TRBV28
CASSLRGGTNYGYTF
TGTGCCAGCAGTTTAAGAGGGGGTACTAACTATGGCTACACCTTC
>16|.|TRBJ2-5|TRBD1|TRBV5-4
CASSVGQGARVETQYF
TGTGCCAGCAGCGTGGGACAGGGGGCACGTGTTGAGACCCAGTACTTC
>14|.|TRBJ2-1|TRBD1|TRBV13
CASSGRTGRNEQFF
TGTGCCAGCAGCGGGAGGACAGGGAGAAATGAGCAGTTCTTC
>14|.|TRBJ2-5|TRBD2|TRBV11-2
CASSRLGGQETQYF
TGTGCCAGCAGCCGCCTCGGGGGGCAAGAGACCCAGTACTTC
>15|.|TRBJ2-7|TRBD1|TRBV28
CASSSSGTGIYEQYF
TGTGCCAGCAGTTCCTCCGGGACAGGGATCTACGAGCAGTACTTC
>14|.|TRBJ1-4|.|TRBV10-2
CASSESRGREKLFF
TGCGCCAGCAGTGAGTCACGGGGGAGAGAAAAACTGTTTTTT
>13|.|TRBJ2-3|.|TRBV6-5
CASSPRGTDTQYF
TGTGCCAGCAGTCCCCGGGGGACAGATACGCAGTATTTT
>13|.|TRBJ1-4|.|TRBV28
CASRGGTHEKLFF
TGTGCCAGCAGGGGGGGGACGCATGAAAAACTGTTTTTT
>17|.|TRBJ1-1|.|TRBV28
CASSSLAGPGLVGEAFF
TGTGCCAGCAGTTCCCTCGCGGGGCCCGGGTTAGTAGGTGAAGCTTTCTTT
>13|.|TRBJ1-1|TRBD1|TRBV19
CASSRDRGTEAFF
TGTGCCAGTAGCCGGGACAGAGGGACTGAAGCTTTCTTT
>15|once|TRBJ1-3|TRBD1|TRBV6-5
CASIRDRGSGNTIYF
TGTGCCAGCATACGGGACAGGGGCTCTGGAAACACCATATATTTT
>13|.|TRBJ1-2|TRBD1|TRBV12-3/TRBV12-4
CASRTGSAYGYTF
TGTGCCAGTCGGACAGGGAGCGCCTATGGCTACACCTTC
>15|.|TRBJ1-6|.|TRBV18
CASSQGYSYNSPLHF
TGTGCCAGCTCACAGGGGTACTCCTATAATTCACCCCTCCACTTT
>14|.|TRBJ2-2|TRBD1|TRBV10-3
CAITRDRNTGELFF
TGTGCCATCACCCGGGACAGGAACACCGGGGAGCTGTTTTTT
>15|once|TRBJ2-5|TRBD2|TRBV5-4
CASSLAGLAEETQYF
TGTGCCAGCAGCTTGGCCGGACTAGCGGAAGAGACCCAGTACTTC
>13|.|TRBJ1-2|.|TRBV11-2
CASSLDWRAGYTF
TGTGCCAGCAGCTTAGATTGGCGAGCGGGCTACACCTTC
>17|.|TRBJ1-4|.|TRBV7-9
CASSDRSKQTKGEKLFF
TGTGCCAGCAGCGACAGATCTAAACAAACAAAGGGTGAAAAACTGTTTTTT
>11|.|TRBJ1-5|.|TRBV2
CASSQSRTQHF
TGTGCCAGCAGTCAGTCCCGAACCCAGCATTTT
>14|.|TRBJ2-7|TRBD1|TRBV6-5
CASSRGTGPGEQYF
TGTGCCAGCAGTAGAGGGACAGGGCCTGGCGAGCAGTACTTC
>14|.|TRBJ1-2|TRBD1|TRBV28
CASSSGGAYYGYTF
TGTGCCAGCAGTTCAGGGGGAGCCTACTATGGCTACACCTTC
>17|.|TRBJ2-1|TRBD2|TRBV7-8
CASSPHSTGGSYNEQFF
TGTGCCAGCAGCCCGCACTCGACGGGGGGATCCTACAATGAGCAGTTCTTC
>14|.|TRBJ2-2|.|TRBV9
CASSVAVNTGELFF
TGTGCCAGCAGCGTAGCGGTGAACACCGGGGAGCTGTTTTTT
>13|.|TRBJ2-7|.|TRBV3-1/TRBV3-2
CASSLQGSYEQYF
TGTGCCAGCAGCCTACAGGGCTCCTACGAGCAGTACTTC
>17|.|TRBJ2-7|TRBD1|TRBV14
CASSQVSSRGPSNEQYF
TGTGCCAGCAGCCAAGTTTCGTCCAGGGGGCCTAGTAACGAGCAGTACTTC
>15|few|TRBJ1-6|.|TRBV4-1
CASSQDGQINSPLHF
TGCGCCAGCAGCCAAGACGGACAGATTAATTCACCCCTCCACTTT
>17|.|TRBJ1-2|TRBD1|TRBV5-1
CASSLRDRGLSNYGYTF
TGCGCCAGCAGCCTGCGGGACAGGGGGCTCTCTAACTATGGCTACACCTTC
>15|.|TRBJ1-3|.|TRBV2
CASKGWDYSGNTIYF
TGTGCCAGCAAAGGATGGGACTACTCTGGAAACACCATATATTTT
>16|.|TRBJ1-4|TRBD1|TRBV5-1
CASSLGQGATNEKLFF
TGCGCCAGCAGCTTGGGGCAGGGGGCGACTAATGAAAAACTGTTTTTT
>14|.|TRBJ2-7|.|TRBV27
CASSLSDRLYEQYF
TGTGCCAGCAGTTTATCCGACAGGCTCTACGAGCAGTACTTC
>16|once|TRBJ2-1|.|TRBV3-1/TRBV3-2
CASSHLGGSSYNEQFF
TGTGCCAGCAGCCACCTGGGGGGTAGCTCCTACAATGAGCAGTTCTTC
>13|.|TRBJ1-2|TRBD1|TRBV7-9
CASSRQGPYGYTF
TGTGCCAGCAGCCGACAGGGGCCCTATGGCTACACCTTC
>15|.|TRBJ2-1|.|TRBV7-6
CASSLGMQGHNEQFF
TGTGCCAGCAGCTTGGGGATGCAGGGCCACAATGAGCAGTTCTTC